The entry below gives a single T cell receptor beta chain sequence along with its context. The sample is drawn from a study of shared clonotypes between healthy human individuals. The CDR3 length is 14 residues. Trimming took off 8 bases at V and 2 bases at J, with 15 bases between the two ends. The germline V gene encodes CDR1 MNHNS and CDR2 SASEGT. Template for every sorted-subset replicate PCR totaled about 200 ng DNA, approximately 30,000 T cell genomes. Per the study methods: ImmunoSEQ sequences covered only the junction and lacked quality scores; filtering therefore differed. The method was immunoSEQ multiplex PCR; TCRdb's version includes in-frame clones alone and lacks a portion of them. The V and J calls and the clone size are those of that table, but D and trimming were determined from the DNA. The data show 2 million to 2.5 million clones, approximately 94% seen once.

V and J are TRBV6-1 and TRBJ1-2; TRBD1 might be the D (6 bases). The sample comprised naive CD4+ T cells sorted from blood. Subset denoted: CD45RA+ positively selected. This clonotype was obtained from a young man in good health. The CDR3: CASVREGGNYGYTF. CDR3 DNA: TGTGCCAGCGTCAGGGAGGGGGGGAACTATGGCTACACCTTC.